This TCR beta chain originates from a study of cytomegalovirus exposure and HLA in healthy donors. Study outcomes and limitations: Presence/absence analysis assumed near-uniform sequencing depth across donors. In a later analysis, TCR beta V- and J-gene trimming was associated with a missense DCLRE1C variant. Prior analysis indicated that the majority of TCR beta V segments exhibited productivity approximately 87% or approximately 30% of the time.

With V trimmed by 4 bases and J by 5 bases, 4 bases remained unmatched. Per germline, CDR1 MGHDK and CDR2 SYGVNS. The CDR3 is 14 residues long. Vbeta (60) and Jbeta (13) primers were used in the PCR. Generated by immunoSEQ multiplex PCR, the TCRdb table keeps only in-frame clones and is missing some. In all, the sample yields tens of thousands of clones. A remark on this clone: Antigen: not known.

This receptor was identified in a man between 18 and 29 years old in good health and CMV-seropositive. The specimen sequenced was PBMCs. The V and J genes are TRBV25-1 and TRBJ2-2; 7 bases align to TRBD2. The CDR3 DNA follows: TGTGCCAGCAGTGTTCCGGGGGGAACCGGGGAGCTGTTTTTT. This encodes CASSVPGGTGELFF.